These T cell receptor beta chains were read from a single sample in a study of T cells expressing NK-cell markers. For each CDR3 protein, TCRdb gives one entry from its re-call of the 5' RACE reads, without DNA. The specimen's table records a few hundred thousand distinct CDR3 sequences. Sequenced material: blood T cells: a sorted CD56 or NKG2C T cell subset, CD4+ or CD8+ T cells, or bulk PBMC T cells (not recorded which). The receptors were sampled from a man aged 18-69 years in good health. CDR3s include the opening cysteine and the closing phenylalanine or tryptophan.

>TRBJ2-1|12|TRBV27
CASSSPGPEQFF
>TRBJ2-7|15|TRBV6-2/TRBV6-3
CASSSPTDFSYEQYF
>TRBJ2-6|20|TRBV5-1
CASSLLGTGYSLSGANVLTF
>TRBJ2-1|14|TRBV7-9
CASSRRDTHNEQFF
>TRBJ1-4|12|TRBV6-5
CASKRGGEKLFF
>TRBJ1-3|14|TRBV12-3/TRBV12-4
CASSTQYFGNTIYF
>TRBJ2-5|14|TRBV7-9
CASSPRFLQETQYF
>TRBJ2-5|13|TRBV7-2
CASGIAGGHSQYF
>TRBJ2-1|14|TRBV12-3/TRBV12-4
CASSFWTSGDEQFF
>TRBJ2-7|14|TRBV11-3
CASSLDGNANEQYF
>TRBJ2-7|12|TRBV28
CASATGIYEQYF
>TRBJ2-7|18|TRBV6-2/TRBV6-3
CASSYVAGGPRSSYEQYF
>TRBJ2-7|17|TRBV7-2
CASSLGGRTGTFYEQYF
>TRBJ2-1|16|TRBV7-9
CASSLVGQIHSNEQFF
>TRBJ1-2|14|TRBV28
CASIPGTVWYGYTF
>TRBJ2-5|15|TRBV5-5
CASSQTPTGGETQYF
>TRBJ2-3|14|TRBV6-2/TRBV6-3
CASTVRRGGDTQYF
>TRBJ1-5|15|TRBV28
CASKSAGARNQPQHF
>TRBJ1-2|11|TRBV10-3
CATSSGDGYTF
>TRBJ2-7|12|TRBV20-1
CSAMDWAGEQYF
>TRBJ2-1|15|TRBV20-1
CSAKKTGGLRSEQFF
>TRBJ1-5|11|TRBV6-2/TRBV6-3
CASSPPGPQHF
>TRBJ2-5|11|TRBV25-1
CATADRETQYF
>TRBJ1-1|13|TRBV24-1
CATSDPGTNKAFF
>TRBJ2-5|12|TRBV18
CATGVREETQYF
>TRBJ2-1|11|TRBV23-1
CASSPPDEQFF
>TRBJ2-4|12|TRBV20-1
CSARDRLNIQYF
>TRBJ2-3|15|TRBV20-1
CSATRLGQGPDTQYF
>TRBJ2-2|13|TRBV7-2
CASSLARGGELFF
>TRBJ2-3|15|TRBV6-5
CASSYSIGEAYTQYF
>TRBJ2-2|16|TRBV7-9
CASSRLAGGNTGELFF
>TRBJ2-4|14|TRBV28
CASRTSLPQNIQYF
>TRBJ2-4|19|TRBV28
CASSTLLVRGSTAKNIQYF
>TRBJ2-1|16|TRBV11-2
CASRPSGGSSYNEQFF
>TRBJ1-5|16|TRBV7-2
CASSHTDRGLPQPQHF
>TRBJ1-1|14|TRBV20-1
CSAPTPGGATEAFF
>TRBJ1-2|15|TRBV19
CASSGLVSHRDGYTF
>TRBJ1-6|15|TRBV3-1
CASSPFRDVDSPLHF
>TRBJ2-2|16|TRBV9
CASSPSGGAEVGELFF
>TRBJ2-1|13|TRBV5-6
CASSLRGLKGQFF
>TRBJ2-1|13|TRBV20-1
CSASNLAYNEQFF
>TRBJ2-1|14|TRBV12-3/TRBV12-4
CASSPWTSGVEQFF
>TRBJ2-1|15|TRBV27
CASSFIVSSYNEQFF
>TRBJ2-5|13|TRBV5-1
CASTISGQETQYF
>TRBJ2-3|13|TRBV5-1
CASSAGGQDTQYF